Listed below are T cell receptor beta chains from one sample, sequenced in a study of identical twins. A single record per CDR3 protein comes from TCRdb applying MiXCR to the 5' RACE reads. The repertoire holds 1,800,000 or so distinct CDR3 sequences, with under 35% as singletons. Sample: cord blood. These receptors all stem from a newborn girl in good health. CDR3s include the opening cysteine and the closing phenylalanine or tryptophan. D genes are given only for firm matches. Expanded clones are given a class, and other clones once, few, many or no size at all.

d_call	j_call	v_call	clone_size	cdr3_nt	cdr3_aa
NA	TRBJ2-7	TRBV9	NA	TGTGCCAGCAGCGTAGAAGTTAGCAGCTCAATGGGCGAGCAGTACTTC	CASSVEVSSSMGEQYF
TRBD2	TRBJ2-1	TRBV4-1	NA	TGCGCCAGCAGCCAAGGAGCAGGGACTAGCGGAACCTACAATGAGCAGTTCTTC	CASSQGAGTSGTYNEQFF
TRBD2	TRBJ2-7	TRBV2	few	TGTGCCAGCAGTGTAACAGCGGGGCTATACGAGCAGTACTTC	CASSVTAGLYEQYF
TRBD1	TRBJ1-1	TRBV19	NA	TGTGCCAGTAGTGGTATTGCGGGACAGGGTCGGGCAAATGAAGCTTTCTTT	CASSGIAGQGRANEAFF
NA	TRBJ1-2	TRBV7-2	few	TGTGCCAGCAGCTCAGGACATGGAGCATATGGCTACACCTTC	CASSSGHGAYGYTF
NA	TRBJ2-1	TRBV12-3/TRBV12-4	few	TGTGCCAGCAGTCCCCGCCAGGAGCAGTTCTTC	CASSPRQEQFF
NA	TRBJ2-1	TRBV2	few	TGTGCCAGCCACCCGGGGAGGACCTACAATGAGCAGTTCTTC	CASHPGRTYNEQFF
NA	TRBJ2-1	TRBV10-3	NA	TGTGCCATCAGTGAGTTACGTCTGGGGAATGAGCAGTTCTTC	CAISELRLGNEQFF
NA	TRBJ1-2	TRBV7-2	NA	TGTGCCAGCAGCTTAGCAGAAGGGAAGTATGGCTACACCTTC	CASSLAEGKYGYTF
NA	TRBJ1-2	TRBV2	NA	TGTGCCAGCAGTGAAAGCGCCCCGGACAGTATAAGACACTATGGCTACACCTTC	CASSESAPDSIRHYGYTF
TRBD2	TRBJ2-7	TRBV5-6	once	TGTGCCAGCAGCATGAGCGGGAGAATCTACGAGCAGTACTTC	CASSMSGRIYEQYF
NA	TRBJ2-5	TRBV3-1	few	TGTGCCAGCAGGGAGTTAGTGACCGGAAAAGAGACCCAGTACTTC	CASRELVTGKETQYF
NA	TRBJ2-7	TRBV3-1	few	TGTGCCAGCAGCCACTGGCTCCTAAGGGGGTACGAGCAGTACTTC	CASSHWLLRGYEQYF
TRBD2	TRBJ2-3	TRBV6-1	NA	TGTGCCAGCAGTGAAACGGGACTAGCGGGGGGGCTCACAGATACGCAGTATTTT	CASSETGLAGGLTDTQYF
TRBD2	TRBJ2-1	TRBV6-4	NA	TGTGCCAGCAGTGCCGGACTAGCGGTCAATGAGCAGTTCTTC	CASSAGLAVNEQFF
TRBD2	TRBJ2-1	TRBV3-1	few	TGTGCCAGCAGCCACCCACCTGGGGCGGGGGGAGTCTCCTACAATGAGCAGTTCTTC	CASSHPPGAGGVSYNEQFF